This T cell receptor beta chain is from a study of blood T cell repertoires in COVID-19. Study context: Samples of COVID-19 (acute and convalescent) were obtained from the United States, Italy and Spain. In each case, the material was cDNA or gDNA derived from T cells, B-cell-depleted T cells, or PBMCs.

Germline CDR1 reads LNHDA; CDR2 reads SQIVND (reference sequence). This CDR3 contains 17 residues. V was shortened by 3 bases and J by 4 bases, with 21 bases between the two germline ends. Authors' methods: Reference gene primer amplification in the assay estimated nucleated cell counts. TCRdb's copy holds only in-frame clones and misses some; the assay was immunoSEQ multiplex PCR. That table gives V, J and clone size, and the DNA gave D and trimming. The data contain roughly 84,000 clones, 75% to 85% of them singletons. The rearrangement links TRBV19 to TRBJ1-2; possible D gene TRBD1, 6 bases. The sequence was collected from a man aged 55-75 years with COVID-19, enrolled during active disease. Sequencing used peripheral blood. The chain's CDR3 is CASSMGAGRGPVYGYTF. The DNA for the CDR3 is TGTGCCAGTAGTATGGGGGCAGGGCGAGGACCTGTCTATGGCTACACCTTC.